The 9 T cell receptor beta chains reported below all come from one sample, sequenced in a study of graft-versus-host responses after intestinal transplantation. TCRdb's table, derived via immunoSEQ multiplex PCR, lists solely in-frame clones and lacks some. The sample shows about 10,000 clones, more than 75% of them seen only once. The sample consisted of PBMCs, taken more than 230 days after intestinal transplant. These receptors were collected from a human patient who received an intestinal transplant, so some T cells may come from the graft donor.

This clone was seen only once. This chain joins TRBV7-8 and TRBJ1-2; D not resolved. This CDR3 spans 13 amino acids. Trimming removed 4 bases from V and 3 bases from J, with 9 bases in between. CDR1 is SGHVS and CDR2 is FQNEAQ in the germline V gene. CDR3 nucleotides: TGTGCCAGCAGCTCTACTGGGGACTATGGCTACACCTTC. The encoded protein is CASSSTGDYGYTF.

This chain uses TRBV29-1 with TRBJ1-1, with D unclear. V was pared by 7 bases and J by 1 base, with 7 bases between. The CDR3 runs to 11 residues. Germline CDR1 SQVTM, CDR2 ANQGSEA. The CDR3 protein is CSATENTEAFF. CDR3 DNA: TGCAGCGCGACGGAGAACACTGAAGCTTTCTTT.

This clone was counted once. The chain recombines TRBV19 with TRBJ2-3; TRBD2 matches 8 bases. V lost 3 bases and J lost 3; bases outside the gene matches: 11. The CDR3 has 17 amino acids. The V gene's germline CDR1 is LNHDA and CDR2 SQIVND (reference sequence). The DNA for the CDR3 is TGTGCCAGTAGTATCTCGGTACTAGCGGATGTGACAGATACGCAGTATTTT. It encodes CASSISVLADVTDTQYF.

V usage is TRBV19 and J usage is TRBJ2-1; perhaps TRBD1 as D (6 bases). The germline V gene encodes CDR1 LNHDA and CDR2 SQIVND (reference sequence). With 5 bases removed from V and 3 bases from J, the gap between germline ends came to 14 bases. CDR3 length equals 15 residues. CDR3 residues: CASSAPPGHYNEQFF. The CDR3 DNA follows: TGTGCCAGTAGTGCCCCCCCGGGACACTACAATGAGCAGTTCTTC.

The chain is built from TRBV5-5 and TRBJ1-5, with a possible D match to TRBD1 (6 bases). This CDR3 is 14 amino acids long. Trimming removed 4 bases from V and 4 bases from J, with 12 bases in between. Germline V gives CDR1 SGHKS, CDR2 YYEKEE (reference sequence). As DNA, the CDR3 is TGTGCCAGCAGCCCACTTCAGGGGAATCAGCCCCAGCATTTT. It is translated as CASSPLQGNQPQHF.

CDR3 coding DNA: TGTGCCAGCAGTCGGGACTCGACGGGCTATGGCTACACCTTC. Its protein is CASSRDSTGYGYTF. The chain combines TRBV6-5 with TRBJ1-2, with D possibly being TRBD1 (5 bases). This CDR3 is 14 amino acids long. The V gene lost 5 bases and the J gene lost 4 bases, with 14 bases spanning the gap. Germline V gene data show CDR1 as MNHEY and CDR2 as SVGAGI.

In nucleotides, the CDR3 is TGTGCCAGCAGCTTAGCGGCTAGCCCCTACGAGCAGTACTTC. This gives the protein CASSLAASPYEQYF. The chain joins TRBV7-9 to TRBJ2-7, with D possibly matching TRBD2 (5 bases). This CDR3 is 14 amino acids long. The germline V and J ends were trimmed by 0 bases and 2 bases, with 8 bases remaining between them. Germline CDR1 is SEHNR and CDR2 is FQNEAQ (reference sequence).

This sequence joins TRBV7-6 and TRBJ2-1; D remains ambiguous. V dropped 2 bases and J dropped 7 bases, with 12 bases sitting between them. Germline CDR1 reads SGHVS; CDR2 reads FNYEAQ. The CDR3 consists of 14 residues. The CDR3: CASSLQPHGNEQFF. CDR3 nucleotide sequence: TGTGCCAGCAGCTTACAACCGCATGGGAATGAGCAGTTCTTC.

This sequence joins TRBV9 and TRBJ2-5; maybe TRBD2 (5 bases). There are 16 residues in the CDR3. Deletions cut 3 bases from V and 3 bases from J, with 18 bases between. The germline CDR1 and CDR2 sequences are SGDLS and YYNGEE. The CDR3 bases are TGTGCCAGCAGCGATGAAGGAGGAGGCGGCGAAGAGACCCAGTACTTC. It specifies CASSDEGGGGEETQYF.